This passage covers 9 T cell receptor beta chains from one sample sequenced in a study of blood T cell repertoires in COVID-19. The protocol was immunoSEQ multiplex PCR, while the TCRdb copy is restricted to in-frame clones and leaves out a portion. The sample lists about 23,000 clones, 85% to 95% seen once, with around 8.3% in the top ten. The sample comprised peripheral blood. Every receptor here comes from a human donor in a cohort sampled during active COVID-19.

The gene calls are TRBV6-5 and TRBJ2-1; TRBD2 matches at 9 bases. J was trimmed by 5 bases and V by 6 bases; bases with no gene match: 8. The CDR3 consists of 15 residues. CDR1 and CDR2 from the germline V gene are MNHEY and SVGAGI. The CDR3 DNA is TGTGCCAGCAGGAGGAGCGGGGGGAAAAACAATGAGCAGTTCTTC. This gives the protein CASRRSGGKNNEQFF.

The chain couples TRBV12-3 or TRBV12-4 to TRBJ1-2, with no clear D. The CDR3 is 12 amino acids. Trimming pared 3 bases from V and 4 bases from J, leaving 6 bases between. Here the CDR3 DNA reads TGTGCCAGCAGTTTTGGCGGCTATGGCTACACCTTC. It yields the protein CASSFGGYGYTF.

The CDR3 DNA is TGTGCCAGCAGCTCTAGGCAGGGGCTCAACGAGCAGTTCTTC. Amino acid sequence: CASSSRQGLNEQFF. The chain recombines TRBV6-5 with TRBJ2-1, with a tentative D call TRBD1 (6 bases). This CDR3 has 14 amino acids. Trimming pared 6 bases from V and 10 bases from J, leaving 19 bases between. The germline CDR1 and CDR2 sequences are MNHEY and SVGAGI.

Only a few counts were recorded for this clone. The V and J genes are TRBV5-6 and TRBJ1-5; no clear D. Per germline, CDR1 SGHDT and CDR2 YYEEEE. The CDR3 is 14 amino acids. Trimming removed 1 base from V and 4 bases from J, with 9 bases in between. This chain's CDR3 is CASSLRGMNQPQHF. CDR3 DNA: TGTGCCAGCAGCTTGCGAGGGATGAATCAGCCCCAGCATTTT.

A note on this clone: Within the sample, other DNA sequences also encode this same CDR3. The chain couples TRBV18 to TRBJ1-2; possible D gene TRBD1, 5 bases. The CDR3 length is 15 residues. In germline, CDR1 is KGHSH, CDR2 LQKENI. V lost 3 bases and J 2 bases, leaving 13 bases between the germline ends. For the CDR3, the DNA is TGTGCCAGCTCACCTTCCCAACAGGCGAACTATGGCTACACCTTC. It encodes CASSPSQQANYGYTF.

Written as DNA, the CDR3 is TGCAGCGCACGCACCGGGACTGCGAGGGTTCGGGAGCTGTTTTTT. It codes for CSARTGTARVRELFF. The chain employs TRBV29-1 and TRBJ2-2; TRBD2 might be the D (6 bases). V was cut by 7 bases and J by 9 bases, with 24 bases left in between. Germline V lookup: CDR1 SQVTM, CDR2 ANQGSEA. The CDR3 has 15 amino acids.

The rearrangement joins TRBV5-1 to TRBJ2-5, with a weak D call TRBD1 (5 bases). Germline CDR1 is SGHRS and CDR2 is YFSETQ. Deletions cut 4 bases from V and 1 base from J, with 11 bases between. The length of the CDR3 is 14 residues. The CDR3 spells CASSPSTAQETQYF. In DNA, the CDR3 is TGCGCCAGCAGCCCTTCGACAGCCCAAGAGACCCAGTACTTC.

The chain combines TRBV12-5 with TRBJ2-5; 10 positions agree with TRBD2. The length of the CDR3 is 19 residues. Germline lookup yields CDR1 LGHNT and CDR2 FRNRAP. Unmatched junction bases numbered 16, after V lost 1 base and J lost 5 bases. CDR3 bases: TGTGCTAGTGGTTTGGCTATTACTAGACTAGCGGGCGGGAGGGAGACCCAGTACTTC. Protein product: CASGLAITRLAGGRETQYF.

The J gene is TRBJ2-7, the V gene TRBV2, with 11 bases matching TRBD1. The germline CDR1 and CDR2 sequences are SNHLY and FYNNEI. CDR3 length equals 14 residues. The V segment lost 7 bases and the J segment 2 bases; nucleotides outside the gene matches: 4. CDR3 residues: CASMLDRGPYEQYF. Here the CDR3 DNA reads TGTGCCAGCATGCTGGACAGGGGGCCCTACGAGCAGTACTTC.